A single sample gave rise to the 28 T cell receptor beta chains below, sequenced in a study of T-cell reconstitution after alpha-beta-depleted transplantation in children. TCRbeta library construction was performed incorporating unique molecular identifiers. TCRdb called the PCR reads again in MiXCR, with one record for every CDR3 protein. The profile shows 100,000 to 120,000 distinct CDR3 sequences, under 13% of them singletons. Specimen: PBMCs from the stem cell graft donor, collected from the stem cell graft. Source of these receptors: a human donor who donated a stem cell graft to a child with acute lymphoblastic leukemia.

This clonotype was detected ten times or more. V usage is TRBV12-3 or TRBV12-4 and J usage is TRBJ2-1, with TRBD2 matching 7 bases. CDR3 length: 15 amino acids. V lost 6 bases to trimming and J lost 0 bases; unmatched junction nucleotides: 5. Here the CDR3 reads CASSASGVSYNEQFF. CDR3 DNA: TGTGCCAGCAGCGCCAGCGGGGTCTCCTACAATGAGCAGTTCTTC.

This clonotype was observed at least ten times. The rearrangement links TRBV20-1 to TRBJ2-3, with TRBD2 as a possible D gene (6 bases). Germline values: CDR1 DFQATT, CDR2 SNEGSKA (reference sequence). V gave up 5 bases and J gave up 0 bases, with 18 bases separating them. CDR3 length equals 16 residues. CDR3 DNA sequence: TGCAGTGCTCGGGGGACCCCGAAAGGTAGCACAGATACGCAGTATTTT. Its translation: CSARGTPKGSTDTQYF.

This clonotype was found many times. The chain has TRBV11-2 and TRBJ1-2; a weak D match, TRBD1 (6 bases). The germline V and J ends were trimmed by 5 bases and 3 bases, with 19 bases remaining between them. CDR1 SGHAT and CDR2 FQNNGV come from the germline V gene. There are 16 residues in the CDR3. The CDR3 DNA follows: TGTGCCAGCAGCGGATATAAAGGACAGCCCTACTATGGCTACACCTTC. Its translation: CASSGYKGQPYYGYTF.

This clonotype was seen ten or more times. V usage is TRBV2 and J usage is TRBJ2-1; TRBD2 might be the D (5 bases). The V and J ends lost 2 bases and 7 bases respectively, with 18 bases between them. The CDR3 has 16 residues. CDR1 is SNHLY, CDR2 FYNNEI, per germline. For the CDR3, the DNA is TGTGCCAGCAGTGAATCAAGAGCCGGGAATTTGAATGAGCAGTTCTTC. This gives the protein CASSESRAGNLNEQFF.

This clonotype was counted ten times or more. The CDR3 loop reads CSVVGETNTGELFF. The DNA of the CDR3 is TGCAGCGTTGTAGGCGAGACGAACACCGGGGAGCTGTTTTTT. The chain couples TRBV29-1 to TRBJ2-2; D ambiguous. There are 14 residues in the CDR3. The germline CDR1 and CDR2 sequences are SQVTM and ANQGSEA. V gave up 4 bases and J gave up 0 bases, with 9 bases separating them.

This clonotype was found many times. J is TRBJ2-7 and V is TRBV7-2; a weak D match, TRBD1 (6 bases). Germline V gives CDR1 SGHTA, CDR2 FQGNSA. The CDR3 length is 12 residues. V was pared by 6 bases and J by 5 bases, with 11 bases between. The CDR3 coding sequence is TGTGCCAGCAGGGGTTCAGGGGACGAGCAGTACTTC. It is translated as CASRGSGDEQYF.

In nucleotides, the CDR3 is TGTGCCACCAGTGGGCGGACAGGGAATGAGCAGTTCTTC. This codes for CATSGRTGNEQFF. V is TRBV24-1 and J is TRBJ2-1; 8 bases align to TRBD1. The CDR3 consists of 13 residues. CDR1 and CDR2 from the germline V gene are KGHDR and SFDVKD. V gave up 5 bases and J gave up 7 bases; unmatched junction bases: 3.

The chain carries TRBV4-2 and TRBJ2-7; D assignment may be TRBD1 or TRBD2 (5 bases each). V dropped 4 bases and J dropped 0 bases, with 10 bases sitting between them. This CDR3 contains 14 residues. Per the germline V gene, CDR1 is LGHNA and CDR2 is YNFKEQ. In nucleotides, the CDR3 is TGTGCCAGCAGCCCGGGGCCCCCCTCCTACGAGCAGTACTTC. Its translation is CASSPGPPSYEQYF.

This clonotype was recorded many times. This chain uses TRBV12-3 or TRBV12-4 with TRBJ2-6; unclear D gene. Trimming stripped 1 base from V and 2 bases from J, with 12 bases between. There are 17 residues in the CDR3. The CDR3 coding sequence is TGTGCCAGCAGTTTAGGCGCAGTTGGGGCTGGGGCCAACGTCCTGACTTTC. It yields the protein CASSLGAVGAGANVLTF.

The CDR3 loop is CASRGRGSGTGDYEQYF. The CDR3 DNA is TGTGCCAGCAGGGGTAGGGGGTCCGGGACAGGGGACTACGAGCAGTACTTC. This sequence joins TRBV7-9 and TRBJ2-7; TRBD1 agrees at 10 bases. Trimming cost V 6 bases and J 3 bases; bases outside gene matches: 14. Germline lookup yields CDR1 SEHNR and CDR2 FQNEAQ (reference sequence). The CDR3 is 17 residues long.

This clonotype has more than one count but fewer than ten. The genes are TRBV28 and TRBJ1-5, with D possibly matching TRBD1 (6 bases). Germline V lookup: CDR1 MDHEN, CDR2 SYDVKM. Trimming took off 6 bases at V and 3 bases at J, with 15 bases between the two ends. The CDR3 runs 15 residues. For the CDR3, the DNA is TGTGCCAGCAGCGAAGGGGACAATGCCAATCAGCCCCAGCATTTT. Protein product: CASSEGDNANQPQHF.

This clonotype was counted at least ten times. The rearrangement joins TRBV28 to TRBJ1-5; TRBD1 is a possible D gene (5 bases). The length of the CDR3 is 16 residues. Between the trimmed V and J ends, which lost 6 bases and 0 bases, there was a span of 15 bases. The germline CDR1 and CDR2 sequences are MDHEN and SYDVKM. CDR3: CASSLGGATSNQPQHF. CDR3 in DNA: TGTGCCAGCAGCCTCGGAGGGGCCACTAGCAATCAGCCCCAGCATTTT.

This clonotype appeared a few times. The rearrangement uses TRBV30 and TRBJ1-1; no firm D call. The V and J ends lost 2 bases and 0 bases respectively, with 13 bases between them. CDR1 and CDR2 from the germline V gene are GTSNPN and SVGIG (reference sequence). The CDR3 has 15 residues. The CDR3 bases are TGTGCCTGGAGTTTTCTTGACGACCTGAACACTGAAGCTTTCTTT. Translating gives CAWSFLDDLNTEAFF. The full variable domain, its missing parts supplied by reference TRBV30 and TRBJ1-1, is SQTIHQWPATLVQPVGSPLSLECTVEGTSNPNLYWYRQAAGRGLQLLFYSVGIGQISSEVPQNLSASRPQDRQFILSSKKLLLSDSGFYLCAWSFLDDLNTEAFFGQGTRLTVV.

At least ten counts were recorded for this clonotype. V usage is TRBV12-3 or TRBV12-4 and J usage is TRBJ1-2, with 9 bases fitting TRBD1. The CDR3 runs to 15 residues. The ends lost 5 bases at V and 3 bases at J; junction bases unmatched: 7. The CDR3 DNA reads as TGTGCCAGCAGTCCAACAGGGGGCGCTTACTATGGCTACACCTTC. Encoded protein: CASSPTGGAYYGYTF.

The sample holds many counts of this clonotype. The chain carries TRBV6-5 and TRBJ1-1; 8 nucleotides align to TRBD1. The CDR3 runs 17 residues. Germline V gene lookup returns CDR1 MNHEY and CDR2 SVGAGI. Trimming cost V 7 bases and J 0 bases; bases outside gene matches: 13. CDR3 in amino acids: CASTGQDEKFMNTEAFF. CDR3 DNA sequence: TGTGCCAGCACGGGACAGGACGAAAAATTTATGAACACTGAAGCTTTCTTT.

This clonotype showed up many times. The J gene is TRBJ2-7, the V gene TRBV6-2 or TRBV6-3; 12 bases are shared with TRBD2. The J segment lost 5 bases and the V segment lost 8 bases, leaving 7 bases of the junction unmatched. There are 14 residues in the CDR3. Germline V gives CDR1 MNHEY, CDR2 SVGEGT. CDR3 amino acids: CASQTSGRTHEQYF. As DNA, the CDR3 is TGTGCCAGCCAGACTAGCGGGAGAACCCACGAGCAGTACTTC.

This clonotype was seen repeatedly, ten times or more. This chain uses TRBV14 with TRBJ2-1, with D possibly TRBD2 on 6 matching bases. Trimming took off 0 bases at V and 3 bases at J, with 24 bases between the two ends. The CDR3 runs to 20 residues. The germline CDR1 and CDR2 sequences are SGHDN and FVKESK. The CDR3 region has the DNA TGTGCCAGCAGCCAAGAGGCGGATAACCCCTTTGCGGGAAGCTACAATGAGCAGTTCTTC. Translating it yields CASSQEADNPFAGSYNEQFF. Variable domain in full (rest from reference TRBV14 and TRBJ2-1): EAGVTQFPSHSVIEKGQTVTLRCDPISGHDNLYWYRRVMGKEIKFLLHFVKESKQDESGMPNNRFLAERTGGTYSTLKVQPAELEDSGVYFCASSQEADNPFAGSYNEQFFGPGTRLTVL.

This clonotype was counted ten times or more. The DNA of the CDR3 is TGTGCCAGCAGCTTAGCCTGGACAGGACTAAACTATGGCTACACCTTC. Amino acids: CASSLAWTGLNYGYTF. The chain carries TRBV11-1 and TRBJ1-2, with 7 positions matching TRBD1. With 0 bases clipped from V and 2 bases from J, the junction kept 6 bases outside the gene matches. Looked up from germline, CDR1 is SGHAT and CDR2 is FQDESV (reference sequence). The CDR3 length is 16 residues. Together with reference TRBV11-1 and TRBJ1-2, the CDR3 gives the full variable domain: EAEVAQSPRYKITEKSQAVAFWCDPISGHATLYWYRQILGQGPELLVQFQDESVVDDSQLPKDRFSAERLKGVDSTLKIQPAELGDSAMYLCASSLAWTGLNYGYTFGSGTRLTVV.

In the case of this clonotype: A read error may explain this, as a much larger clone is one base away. CDR3 sequence (DNA): TGCGTCAGCAGCCAAAATATCGGGTCCTCTGGAAACACCATATATTTT. Protein: CVSSQNIGSSGNTIYF. The V call is TRBV4-1, the J call TRBJ1-3; D gene uncertain. The CDR3 extends over 16 amino acids. Germline values: CDR1 MGHRA, CDR2 YSYEKL.

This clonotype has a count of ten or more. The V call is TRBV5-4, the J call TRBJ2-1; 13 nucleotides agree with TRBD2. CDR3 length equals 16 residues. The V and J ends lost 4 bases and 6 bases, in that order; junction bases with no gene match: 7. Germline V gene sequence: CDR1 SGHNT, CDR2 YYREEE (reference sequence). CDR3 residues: CASSLPGTSGINEQFF. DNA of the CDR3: TGTGCCAGCAGCCTCCCCGGGACTAGCGGGATCAATGAGCAGTTCTTC.

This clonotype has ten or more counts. This CDR3 reads CSVQTRGGRQETQYF. Written as DNA, the CDR3 is TGCAGCGTCCAAACTCGCGGGGGGAGACAAGAGACCCAGTACTTC. This chain links TRBV29-1 with TRBJ2-5; 8 nucleotides match TRBD2. The CDR3 extends over 15 amino acids. After removal of 6 bases from V and 2 bases from J, the junction contained 11 bases not matched to a gene. In germline, CDR1 is SQVTM, CDR2 ANQGSEA.

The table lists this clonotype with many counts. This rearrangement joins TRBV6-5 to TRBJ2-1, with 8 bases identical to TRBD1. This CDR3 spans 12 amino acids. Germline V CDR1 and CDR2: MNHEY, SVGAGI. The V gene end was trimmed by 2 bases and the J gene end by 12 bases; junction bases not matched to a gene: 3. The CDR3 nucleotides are TGTGCCAGCAGTTACCGGACAGGGAGGCAGTTCTTC. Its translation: CASSYRTGRQFF.

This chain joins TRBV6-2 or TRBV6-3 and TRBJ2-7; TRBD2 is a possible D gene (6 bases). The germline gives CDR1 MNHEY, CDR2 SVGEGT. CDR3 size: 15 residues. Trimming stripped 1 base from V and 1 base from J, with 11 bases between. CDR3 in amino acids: CASSYYSGTSYEQYF. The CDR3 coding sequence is TGTGCCAGCAGTTACTACTCCGGGACTTCCTACGAGCAGTACTTC.

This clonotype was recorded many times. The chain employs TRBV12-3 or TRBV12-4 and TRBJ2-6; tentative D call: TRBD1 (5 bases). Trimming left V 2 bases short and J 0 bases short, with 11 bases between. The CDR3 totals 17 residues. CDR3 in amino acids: CASSLRGQSSGANVLTF. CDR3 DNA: TGTGCCAGCAGTTTAAGGGGCCAAAGCTCTGGGGCCAACGTCCTGACTTTC.

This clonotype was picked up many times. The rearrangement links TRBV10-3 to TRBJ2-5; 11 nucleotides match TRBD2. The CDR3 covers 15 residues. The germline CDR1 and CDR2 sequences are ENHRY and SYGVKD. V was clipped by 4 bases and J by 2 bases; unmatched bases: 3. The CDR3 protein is CAISGLAGTQETQYF. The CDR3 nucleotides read TGTGCCATCAGTGGACTAGCGGGGACACAAGAGACCCAGTACTTC.

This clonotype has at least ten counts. Written as DNA, the CDR3 is TGCGCCAGCAGCCAAGATGGGAACACTGAAGCTTTCTTT. This gives the protein CASSQDGNTEAFF. The gene calls are TRBV4-3 and TRBJ1-1; D is ambiguous. Trimming stripped 0 bases from V and 1 base from J, with 3 bases between. Germline V gene sequence: CDR1 LGHNA, CDR2 YSLEER. CDR3 length: 13 amino acids.

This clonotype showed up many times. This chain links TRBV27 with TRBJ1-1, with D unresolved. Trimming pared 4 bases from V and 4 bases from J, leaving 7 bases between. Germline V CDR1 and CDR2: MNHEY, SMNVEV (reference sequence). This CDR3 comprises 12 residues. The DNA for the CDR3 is TGTGCCAGCAGTTATACTGGCACTGAAGCTTTCTTT. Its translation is CASSYTGTEAFF.

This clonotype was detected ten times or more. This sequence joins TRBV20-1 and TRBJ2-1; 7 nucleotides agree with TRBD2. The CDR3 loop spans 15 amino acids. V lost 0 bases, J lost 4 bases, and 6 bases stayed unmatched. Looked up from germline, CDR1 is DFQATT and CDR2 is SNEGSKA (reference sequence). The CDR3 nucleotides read TGCAGTGCTAGAGATGTGCGGGGGAATTACAATGAGCAGTTCTTC. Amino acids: CSARDVRGNYNEQFF.